One and the same sample provided the 14 T cell receptor beta chains below, sequenced in a study of cytomegalovirus exposure and HLA in healthy donors. Amplification used 60 Vbeta primers and 13 Jbeta primers. TCRdb keeps only in-frame clones here, not all; method: immunoSEQ multiplex PCR. The table has about 100,000 clones, more than 65% seen once. The sequenced sample consisted of PBMCs. These receptor sequences come from a woman in her fifties or sixties in good health and CMV-seropositive.

The rearrangement uses TRBV9 and TRBJ2-1; perhaps TRBD1 as D (5 bases). V lost 0 bases, J lost 8 bases, and 12 bases lay in between. Germline V lookup: CDR1 SGDLS, CDR2 YYNGEE. This CDR3 is 14 amino acids long. CDR3 loop: CASSVVLGQDEQFF. The CDR3 region has the DNA TGTGCCAGCAGCGTAGTTCTGGGGCAGGATGAGCAGTTCTTC.

This clone has a single count. The V gene is TRBV9, the J gene TRBJ2-7, with a tentative D call TRBD2 (5 bases). Germline V CDR1 and CDR2: SGDLS, YYNGEE. Trimming removed 4 bases from V and 6 bases from J, with 11 bases in between. This CDR3 is 12 amino acids long. This chain's CDR3 is CASSPGRGEQYF. Written as DNA, the CDR3 is TGTGCCAGCAGCCCCGGCCGGGGCGAGCAGTACTTC. Full variable domain (remainder filled in from reference TRBV9 and TRBJ2-7): DSGVTQTPKHLITATGQRVTLRCSPRSGDLSVYWYQQSLDQGLQFLIQYYNGEERAKGNILERFSAQQFPDLHSELNLSSLELGDSALYFCASSPGRGEQYFGPGTRLTVT.

The genes are TRBV5-1 and TRBJ1-5; 11 nucleotides match TRBD1. The CDR3 covers 17 residues. Germline V gene sequence: CDR1 SGHRS, CDR2 YFSETQ. V shed 7 bases, J shed 5 bases, and the junction held 14 bases outside the gene matches. The CDR3 coding sequence is TGCGCCAGCGGTTGGACAGGGGGCGCGGGGATCCATCAGCCCCAGCATTTT. It encodes CASGWTGGAGIHQPQHF.

The chain is built from TRBV19 and TRBJ1-3, with D unresolved. CDR1 and CDR2 (germline): LNHDA, SQIVND (reference sequence). The CDR3 runs 16 residues. The V and J ends lost 6 bases and 0 bases respectively, with 15 bases between them. CDR3 in amino acids: CASRERGTISGNTIYF. Written as DNA, the CDR3 is TGTGCCAGTAGAGAGCGTGGCACAATCTCTGGAAACACCATATATTTT.

This chain links TRBV5-1 with TRBJ2-5; 7 bases match TRBD1. The last part of the DNA fits TRBJ2-7 better; the J call may be wrong. Germline V lookup: CDR1 SGHRS, CDR2 YFSETQ. This CDR3 comprises 15 residues. CDR3 coding DNA: TGCGCCAGCAGCTACCGACAGGGCACCTCCTACGAGCAGTACTTC. The encoded protein is CASSYRQGTSYEQYF.

The rearrangement links TRBV7-2 to TRBJ2-4, with TRBD1 identical over 9 bases. The germline V gene has CDR1 SGHTA and CDR2 FQGNSA. This CDR3 has 16 amino acids. Trimming at V came to 5 bases and at J to 3 bases, leaving 8 bases not matched to a gene. The CDR3: CASSPTGGPHKNIQYF. The CDR3 bases are TGTGCCAGCAGCCCCACAGGGGGCCCCCACAAAAACATTCAGTACTTC.

V is TRBV4-1 and J is TRBJ2-7; no firm D call. Germline V gene lookup returns CDR1 MGHRA and CDR2 YSYEKL. This CDR3 region has 16 residues. V was pared by 2 bases and J by 3 bases, with 17 bases between. CDR3 in amino acids: CASSQRTGEIGYEQYF. CDR3 coding DNA: TGCGCCAGCAGCCAACGAACCGGAGAAATCGGCTACGAGCAGTACTTC.

The chain couples TRBV10-1 to TRBJ1-1; D is perhaps TRBD1 (5 bases). Trimming took 7 bases from V and 5 from J, leaving 14 bases between them. The CDR3 sequence is 13 residues long. In germline, CDR1 is WNHNN, CDR2 SYGVQD (reference sequence). The CDR3 loop reads CASKRGMGTEAFF. Here the CDR3 DNA reads TGCGCCAGCAAGCGGGGCATGGGAACTGAAGCTTTCTTT.

The V call is TRBV10-3, the J call TRBJ1-1; D perhaps matches TRBD1 (6 bases). Deletions cut 2 bases from V and 1 base from J, with 8 bases between. Per germline, CDR1 ENHRY and CDR2 SYGVKD. CDR3 size: 14 residues. The CDR3 spells CAISEAQGNTEAFF. The DNA of the CDR3 is TGTGCCATCAGTGAGGCACAGGGGAACACTGAAGCTTTCTTT.

The chain uses TRBV5-6 and TRBJ2-1; maybe TRBD2 (5 bases). CDR1 is SGHDT, CDR2 YYEEEE, per germline. The CDR3 contains 15 residues. V lost 4 bases to trimming and J lost 0 bases, with 11 bases between them. The CDR3 DNA reads as TGTGCCAGCAGCCGGGGAGAGGGCTCCTACAATGAGCAGTTCTTC. Its protein product is CASSRGEGSYNEQFF.

The chain carries TRBV27 and TRBJ1-5; D is possibly TRBD1 (5 bases). Looked up from germline, CDR1 is MNHEY and CDR2 is SMNVEV (reference sequence). Trimming pared 6 bases from V and 0 bases from J, leaving 12 bases between. The CDR3 consists of 15 residues. The DNA of the CDR3 is TGTGCCAGCAGCCCCGGGACTGCTAGCAATCAGCCCCAGCATTTT. This gives the protein CASSPGTASNQPQHF.

The chain couples TRBV21-1 to TRBJ2-7; TRBD1, the table's D call, lacks a check against the DNA. TRBV21-1 is noted as a pseudogene. The CDR3 runs to 16 residues. The CDR3: CASSNILTGDSYEQYF. In nucleotides, the CDR3 is TGTGCCAGCAGCAATATCCTTACAGGGGACTCCTACGAGCAGTACTTC.

This clone appeared a few times. This chain connects TRBV25-1 to TRBJ1-4; a weak D match, TRBD1 (6 bases). V lost 7 bases and J lost 7, with 13 bases in between. Germline V CDR1 and CDR2: MGHDK, SYGVNS. The CDR3 runs 13 residues. The CDR3 reads CASKIGGIEKLFF. Written as DNA, the CDR3 is TGTGCCAGCAAAATAGGGGGAATTGAAAAACTGTTTTTT.

The chain combines TRBV5-1 with TRBJ2-3; maybe TRBD2 (6 bases). Deletions cut 0 bases from V and 2 bases from J, with 10 bases between. Germline CDR1 and CDR2: SGHRS and YFSETQ. CDR3 size: 15 residues. CDR3 sequence reads: CASSLDRGITDTQYF. Written as DNA, the CDR3 is TGCGCCAGCAGCTTGGATCGGGGGATCACAGATACGCAGTATTTT.